This TCR beta chain was observed in a study of blood T cells in healthy people across ages. A sample-barcoded 5' primer and a J-beta primer mix were used in a second PCR of about 7 to 11 cycles. One entry per CDR3 protein results from TCRdb running MiXCR on the 5' RACE reads. The profile shows about 1.5 million distinct CDR3 sequences, approximately 39% of them singletons. The CDR3 is 15 amino acids. The germline gives CDR1 LGHDT, CDR2 YNNKEL (reference sequence). Trimming cost V 5 bases and J 1 base, with 14 bases left between them. V and J are TRBV3-1 and TRBJ2-5; weak D call: TRBD2 (6 bases). The origin of this receptor is a woman between 18 and 29 years old in good health. Sequences were obtained from blood. Written as DNA, the CDR3 is TGTGCCAGCAGCGGCCTAGCGATGCCCCAAGAGACCCAGTACTTC. Its translation is CASSGLAMPQETQYF.